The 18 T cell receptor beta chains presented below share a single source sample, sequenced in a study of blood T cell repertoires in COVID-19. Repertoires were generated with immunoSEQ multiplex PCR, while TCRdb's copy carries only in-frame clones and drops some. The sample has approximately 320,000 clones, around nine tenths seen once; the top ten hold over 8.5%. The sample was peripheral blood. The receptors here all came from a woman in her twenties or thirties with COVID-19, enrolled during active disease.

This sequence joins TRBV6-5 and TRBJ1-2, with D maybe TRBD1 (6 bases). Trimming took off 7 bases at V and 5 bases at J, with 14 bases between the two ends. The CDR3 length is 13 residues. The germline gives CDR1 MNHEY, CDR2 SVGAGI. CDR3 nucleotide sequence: TGTGCCAGCAACTATCAGGGGCCTTATGGCTACACCTTC. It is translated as CASNYQGPYGYTF.

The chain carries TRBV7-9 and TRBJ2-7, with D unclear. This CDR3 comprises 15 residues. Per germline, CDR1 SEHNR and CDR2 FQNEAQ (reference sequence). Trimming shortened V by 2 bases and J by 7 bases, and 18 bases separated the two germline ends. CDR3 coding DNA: TGTGCCAGCAGCTTATCAGGTCTCGGATCTTTGGAGCAGTACTTC. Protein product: CASSLSGLGSLEQYF.

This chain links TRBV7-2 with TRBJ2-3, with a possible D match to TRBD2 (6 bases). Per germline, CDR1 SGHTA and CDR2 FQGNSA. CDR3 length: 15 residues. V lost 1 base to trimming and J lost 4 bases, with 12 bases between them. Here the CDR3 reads CASSLVGGGPDTQYF. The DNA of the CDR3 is TGTGCCAGCAGCTTAGTCGGGGGAGGCCCAGATACGCAGTATTTT. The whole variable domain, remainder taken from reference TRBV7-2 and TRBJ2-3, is GAGVSQSPSNKVTEKGKDVELRCDPISGHTALYWYRQSLGQGLEFLIYFQGNSAPDKSGLPSDRFSAERTGGSVSTLTIQRTQQEDSAVYLCASSLVGGGPDTQYFGPGTRLTVL.

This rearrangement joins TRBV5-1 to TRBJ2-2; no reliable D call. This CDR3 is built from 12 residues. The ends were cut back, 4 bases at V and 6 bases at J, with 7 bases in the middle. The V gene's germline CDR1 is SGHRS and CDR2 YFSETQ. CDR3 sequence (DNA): TGCGCCAGCAGCCCCCTATCCGGGGAGCTGTTTTTT. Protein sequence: CASSPLSGELFF.

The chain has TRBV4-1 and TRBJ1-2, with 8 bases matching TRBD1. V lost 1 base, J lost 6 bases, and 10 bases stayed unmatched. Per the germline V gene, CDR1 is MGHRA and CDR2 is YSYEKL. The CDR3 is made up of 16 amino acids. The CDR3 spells CASSQAGTGGIDGYTF. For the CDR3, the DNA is TGCGCCAGCAGCCAAGCTGGGACAGGTGGGATCGATGGCTACACCTTC.

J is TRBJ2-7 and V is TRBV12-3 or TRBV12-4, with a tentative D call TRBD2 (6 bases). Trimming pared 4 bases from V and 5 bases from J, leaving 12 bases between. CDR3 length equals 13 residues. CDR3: CASSSGTLHEQYF. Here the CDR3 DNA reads TGTGCCAGCAGTTCCGGGACTCTCCACGAGCAGTACTTC.

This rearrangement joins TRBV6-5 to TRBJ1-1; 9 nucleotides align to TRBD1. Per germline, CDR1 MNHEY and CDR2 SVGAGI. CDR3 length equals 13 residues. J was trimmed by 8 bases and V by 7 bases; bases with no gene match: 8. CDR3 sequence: CASTNTGGREAFF. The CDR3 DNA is TGTGCCAGCACTAATACAGGGGGCCGAGAAGCTTTCTTT.

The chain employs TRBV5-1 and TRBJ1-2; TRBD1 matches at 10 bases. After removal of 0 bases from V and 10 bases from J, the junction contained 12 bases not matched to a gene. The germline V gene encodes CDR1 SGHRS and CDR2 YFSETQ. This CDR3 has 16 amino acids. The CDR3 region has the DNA TGCGCCAGCAGCTTGGTCGGGACAGGGGCAAACGGGGACTACACCTTC. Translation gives CASSLVGTGANGDYTF.

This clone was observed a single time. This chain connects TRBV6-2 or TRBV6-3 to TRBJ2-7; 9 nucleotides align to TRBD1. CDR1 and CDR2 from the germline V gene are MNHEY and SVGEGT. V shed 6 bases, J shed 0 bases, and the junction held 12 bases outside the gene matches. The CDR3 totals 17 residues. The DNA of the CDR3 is TGTGCCAGCAGCGACGACAGGGGGATGTCCCGCTCCTACGAGCAGTACTTC. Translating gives CASSDDRGMSRSYEQYF.

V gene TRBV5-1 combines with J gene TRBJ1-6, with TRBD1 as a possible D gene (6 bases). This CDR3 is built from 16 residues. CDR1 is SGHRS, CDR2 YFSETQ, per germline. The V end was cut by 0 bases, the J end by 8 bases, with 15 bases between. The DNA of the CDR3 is TGCGCCAGCAGCTTGGATGCGAGGGGGAAGGATTCACCCCTCCACTTT. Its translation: CASSLDARGKDSPLHF.

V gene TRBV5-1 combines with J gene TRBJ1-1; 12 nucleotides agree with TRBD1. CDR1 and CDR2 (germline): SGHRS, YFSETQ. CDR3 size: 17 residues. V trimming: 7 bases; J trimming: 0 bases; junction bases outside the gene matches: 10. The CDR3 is CASRAGTGGAVNTEAFF. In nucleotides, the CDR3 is TGCGCCAGCCGAGCCGGGACAGGGGGCGCGGTGAACACTGAAGCTTTCTTT. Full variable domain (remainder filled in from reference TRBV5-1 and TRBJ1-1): KAGVTQTPRYLIKTRGQQVTLSCSPISGHRSVSWYQQTPGQGLQFLFEYFSETQRNKGNFPGRFSGRQFSNSRSEMNVSTLELGDSALYLCASRAGTGGAVNTEAFFGQGTRLTVV.

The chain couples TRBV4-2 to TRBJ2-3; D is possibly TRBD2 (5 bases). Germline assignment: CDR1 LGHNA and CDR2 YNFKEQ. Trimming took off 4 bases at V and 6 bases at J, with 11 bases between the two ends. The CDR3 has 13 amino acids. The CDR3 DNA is TGTGCCAGCAGCCCCCTGGACTTTGATACGCAGTATTTT. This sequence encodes CASSPLDFDTQYF.

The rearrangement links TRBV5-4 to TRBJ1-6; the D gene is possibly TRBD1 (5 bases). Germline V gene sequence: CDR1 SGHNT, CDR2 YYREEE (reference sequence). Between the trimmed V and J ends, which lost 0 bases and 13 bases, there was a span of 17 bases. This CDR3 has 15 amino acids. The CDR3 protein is CASSLGGRQQRPLHF. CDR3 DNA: TGTGCCAGCAGCTTGGGGGGAAGACAGCAAAGGCCCCTCCACTTT.

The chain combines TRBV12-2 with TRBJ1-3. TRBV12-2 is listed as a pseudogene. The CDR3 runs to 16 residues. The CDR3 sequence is CASRLVAPSSGNTIYF. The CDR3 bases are TGTGCAAGTCGCTTAGTAGCTCCCAGCTCTGGAAACACCATATATTTT.

The CDR3 DNA reads TGTGCCAGCAGTGACAGGAGTTTTAATGAAAAACTGTTTTTT. Its protein is CASSDRSFNEKLFF. The chain couples TRBV6-4 to TRBJ1-4, with unresolved D. The CDR3 has 14 amino acids. V gave up 2 bases and J gave up 4 bases, with 8 bases separating them. Per the germline V gene, CDR1 is MRHNA and CDR2 is SNTAGT.

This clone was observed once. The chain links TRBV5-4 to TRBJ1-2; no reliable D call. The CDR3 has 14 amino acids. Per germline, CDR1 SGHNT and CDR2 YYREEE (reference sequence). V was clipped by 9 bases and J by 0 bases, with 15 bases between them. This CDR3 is CATTPGSANYGYTF. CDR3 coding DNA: TGTGCCACCACGCCGGGATCAGCTAACTATGGCTACACCTTC.

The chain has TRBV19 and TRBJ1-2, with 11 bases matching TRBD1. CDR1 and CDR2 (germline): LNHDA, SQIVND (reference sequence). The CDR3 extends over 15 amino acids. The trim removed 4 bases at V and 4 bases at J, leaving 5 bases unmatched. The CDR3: CASSTTGTGGYGYTF. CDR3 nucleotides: TGTGCCAGTAGTACCACCGGGACAGGGGGCTATGGCTACACCTTC. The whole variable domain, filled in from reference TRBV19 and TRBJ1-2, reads DGGITQSPKYLFRKEGQNVTLSCEQNLNHDAMYWYRQDPGQGLRLIYYSQIVNDFQKGDIAEGYSVSREKKESFPLTVTSAQKNPTAFYLCASSTTGTGGYGYTFGSGTRLTVV.

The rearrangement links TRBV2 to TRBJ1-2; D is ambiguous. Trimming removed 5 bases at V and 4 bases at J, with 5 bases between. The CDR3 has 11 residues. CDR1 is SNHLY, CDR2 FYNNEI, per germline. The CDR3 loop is CASSTSYGYTF. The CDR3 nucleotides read TGTGCCAGCAGTACAAGCTATGGCTACACCTTC.